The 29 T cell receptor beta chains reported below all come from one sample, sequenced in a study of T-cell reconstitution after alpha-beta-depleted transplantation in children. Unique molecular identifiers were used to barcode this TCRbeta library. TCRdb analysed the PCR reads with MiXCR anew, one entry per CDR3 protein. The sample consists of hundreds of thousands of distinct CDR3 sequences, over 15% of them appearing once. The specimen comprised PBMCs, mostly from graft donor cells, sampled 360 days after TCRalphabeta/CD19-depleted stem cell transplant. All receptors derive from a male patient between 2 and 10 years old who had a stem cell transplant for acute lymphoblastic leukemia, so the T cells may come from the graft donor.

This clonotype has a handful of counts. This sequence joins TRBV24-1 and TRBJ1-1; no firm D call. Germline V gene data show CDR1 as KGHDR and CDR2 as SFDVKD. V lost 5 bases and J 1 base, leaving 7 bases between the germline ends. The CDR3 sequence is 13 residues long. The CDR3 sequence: CATSVGRNTEAFF. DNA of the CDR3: TGTGCCACCAGTGTAGGGCGGAACACTGAAGCTTTCTTT.

DNA for the CDR3: TGTGCCAGCAGTTACCCCCTCCCGACTAGCGGGGGCCGGGAGACCCAGTACTTC. Translation: CASSYPLPTSGGRETQYF. The chain combines TRBV6-5 with TRBJ2-5, with TRBD2 identical over 12 bases. V lost 2 bases to trimming and J lost 5 bases; unmatched junction nucleotides: 12. CDR1 is MNHEY and CDR2 is SVGAGI in the germline V gene. The CDR3 is 18 residues long.

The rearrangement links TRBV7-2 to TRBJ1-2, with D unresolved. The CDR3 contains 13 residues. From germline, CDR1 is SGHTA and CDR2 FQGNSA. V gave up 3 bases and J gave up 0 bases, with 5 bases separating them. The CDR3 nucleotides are TGTGCCAGCAGCTTCGAGTCTAACTATGGCTACACCTTC. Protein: CASSFESNYGYTF. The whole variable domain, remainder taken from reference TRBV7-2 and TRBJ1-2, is GAGVSQSPSNKVTEKGKDVELRCDPISGHTALYWYRQSLGQGLEFLIYFQGNSAPDKSGLPSDRFSAERTGGSVSTLTIQRTQQEDSAVYLCASSFESNYGYTFGSGTRLTVV.

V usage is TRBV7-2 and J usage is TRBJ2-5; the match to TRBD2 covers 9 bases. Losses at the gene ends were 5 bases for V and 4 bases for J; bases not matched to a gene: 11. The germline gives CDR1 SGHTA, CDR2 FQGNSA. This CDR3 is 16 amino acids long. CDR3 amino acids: CASSARRGGFAETQYF. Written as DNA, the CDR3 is TGTGCCAGCAGCGCCCGGCGGGGGGGGTTTGCAGAGACCCAGTACTTC.

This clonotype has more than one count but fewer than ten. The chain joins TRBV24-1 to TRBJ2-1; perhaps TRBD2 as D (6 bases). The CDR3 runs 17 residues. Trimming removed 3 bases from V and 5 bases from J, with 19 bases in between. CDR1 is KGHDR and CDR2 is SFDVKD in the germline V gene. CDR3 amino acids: CATSDPDGTGVNNEQFF. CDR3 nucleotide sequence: TGTGCCACCAGTGATCCCGACGGGACGGGAGTGAACAATGAGCAGTTCTTC.

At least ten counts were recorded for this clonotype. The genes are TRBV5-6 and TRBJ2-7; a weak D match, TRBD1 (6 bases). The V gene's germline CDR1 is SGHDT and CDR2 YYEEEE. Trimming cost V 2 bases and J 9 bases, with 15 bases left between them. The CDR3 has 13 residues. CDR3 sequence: CASSFRGGTPQYF. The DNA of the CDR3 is TGTGCCAGCAGCTTTAGAGGGGGAACCCCGCAGTACTTC.

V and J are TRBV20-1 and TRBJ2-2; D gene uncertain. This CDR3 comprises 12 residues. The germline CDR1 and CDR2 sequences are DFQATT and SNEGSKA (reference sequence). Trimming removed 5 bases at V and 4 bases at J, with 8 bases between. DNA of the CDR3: TGCAGTGCTCTGGGCAGCACCGGGGAGCTGTTTTTT. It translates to CSALGSTGELFF.

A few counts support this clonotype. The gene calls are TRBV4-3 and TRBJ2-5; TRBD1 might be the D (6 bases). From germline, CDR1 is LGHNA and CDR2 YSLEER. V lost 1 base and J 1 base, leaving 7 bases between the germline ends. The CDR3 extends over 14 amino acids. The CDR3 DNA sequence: TGCGCCAGCAGCCAAGCACAGGGCCAAGAGACCCAGTACTTC. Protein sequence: CASSQAQGQETQYF.

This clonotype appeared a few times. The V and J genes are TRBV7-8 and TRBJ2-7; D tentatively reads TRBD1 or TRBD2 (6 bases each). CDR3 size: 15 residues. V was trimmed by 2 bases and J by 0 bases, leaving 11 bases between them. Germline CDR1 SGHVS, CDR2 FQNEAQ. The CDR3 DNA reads TGTGCCAGCAGCTTACTACCGGGGGCCTCCTACGAGCAGTACTTC. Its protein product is CASSLLPGASYEQYF.

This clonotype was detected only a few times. In DNA, the CDR3 is TGTGCCAGCAGTTCACTACATAACTACGAGCAGTACTTC. This codes for CASSSLHNYEQYF. The rearrangement joins TRBV12-3 or TRBV12-4 to TRBJ2-7; D not resolved. Trimming pared 4 bases from V and 3 bases from J, leaving 10 bases between. The CDR3 covers 13 residues.

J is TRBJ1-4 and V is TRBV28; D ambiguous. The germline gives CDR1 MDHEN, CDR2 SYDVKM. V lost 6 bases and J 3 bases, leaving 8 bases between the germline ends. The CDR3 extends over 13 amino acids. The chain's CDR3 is CASSGRPNEKLFF. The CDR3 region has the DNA TGTGCCAGCAGCGGCAGGCCTAATGAAAAACTGTTTTTT.

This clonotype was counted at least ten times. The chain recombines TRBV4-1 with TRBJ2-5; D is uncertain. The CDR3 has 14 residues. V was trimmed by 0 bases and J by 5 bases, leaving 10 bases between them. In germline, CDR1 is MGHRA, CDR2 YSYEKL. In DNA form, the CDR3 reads TGCGCCAGCAGCCAAGACGCGGCGTGGGAGACCCAGTACTTC. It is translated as CASSQDAAWETQYF.

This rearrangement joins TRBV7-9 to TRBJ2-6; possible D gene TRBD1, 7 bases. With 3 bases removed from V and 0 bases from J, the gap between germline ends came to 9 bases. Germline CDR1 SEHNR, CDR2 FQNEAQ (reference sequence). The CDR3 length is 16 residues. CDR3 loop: CASSFQGGSGANVLTF. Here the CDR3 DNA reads TGTGCCAGCAGCTTTCAGGGGGGCTCTGGGGCCAACGTCCTGACTTTC. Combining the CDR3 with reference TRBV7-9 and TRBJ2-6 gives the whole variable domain DTGVSQNPRHKITKRGQNVTFRCDPISEHNRLYWYRQTLGQGPEFLTYFQNEAQLEKSRLLSDRFSAERPKGSFSTLEIQRTEQGDSAMYLCASSFQGGSGANVLTFGAGSRLTVL.

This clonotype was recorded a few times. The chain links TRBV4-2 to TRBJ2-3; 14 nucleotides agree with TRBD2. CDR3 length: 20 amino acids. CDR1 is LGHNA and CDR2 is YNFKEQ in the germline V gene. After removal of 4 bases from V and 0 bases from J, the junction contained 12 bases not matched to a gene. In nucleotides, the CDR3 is TGTGCCAGCAGCCCCTGGACTAGCGGGGGGAGCACAACTAGCACAGATACGCAGTATTTT. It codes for CASSPWTSGGSTTSTDTQYF.

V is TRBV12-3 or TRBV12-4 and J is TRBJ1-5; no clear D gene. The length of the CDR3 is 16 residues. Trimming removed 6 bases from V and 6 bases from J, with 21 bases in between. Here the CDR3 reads CASSQPGEGWSQPQHF. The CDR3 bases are TGTGCCAGCAGCCAACCTGGGGAGGGCTGGAGTCAGCCCCAGCATTTT.

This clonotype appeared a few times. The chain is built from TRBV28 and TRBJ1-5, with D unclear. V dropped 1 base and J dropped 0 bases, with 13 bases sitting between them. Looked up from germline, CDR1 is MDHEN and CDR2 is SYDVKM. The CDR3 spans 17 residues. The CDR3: CASSLSGIRYSNQPQHF. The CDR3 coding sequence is TGTGCCAGCAGTTTATCGGGGATTCGGTATAGCAATCAGCCCCAGCATTTT.

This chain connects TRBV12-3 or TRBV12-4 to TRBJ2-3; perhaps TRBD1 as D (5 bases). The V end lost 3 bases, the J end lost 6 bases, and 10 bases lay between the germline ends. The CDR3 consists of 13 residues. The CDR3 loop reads CASSLSRVDTQYF. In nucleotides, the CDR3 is TGTGCCAGCAGTTTGAGCAGGGTTGATACGCAGTATTTT.

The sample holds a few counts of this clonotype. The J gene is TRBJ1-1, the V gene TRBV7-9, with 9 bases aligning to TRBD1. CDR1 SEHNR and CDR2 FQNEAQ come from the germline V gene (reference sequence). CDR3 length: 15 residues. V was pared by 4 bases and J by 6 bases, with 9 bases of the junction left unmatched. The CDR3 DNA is TGTGCCAGCAGCTCGGGACAGGGAGGGAGCCCTGAAGCTTTCTTT. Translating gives CASSSGQGGSPEAFF.

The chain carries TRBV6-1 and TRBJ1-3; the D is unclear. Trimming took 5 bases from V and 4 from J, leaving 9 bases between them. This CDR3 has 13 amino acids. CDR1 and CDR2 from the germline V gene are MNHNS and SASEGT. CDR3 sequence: CASSKPGGNTIYF. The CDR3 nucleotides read TGTGCCAGCAGTAAACCCGGAGGAAACACCATATATTTT.

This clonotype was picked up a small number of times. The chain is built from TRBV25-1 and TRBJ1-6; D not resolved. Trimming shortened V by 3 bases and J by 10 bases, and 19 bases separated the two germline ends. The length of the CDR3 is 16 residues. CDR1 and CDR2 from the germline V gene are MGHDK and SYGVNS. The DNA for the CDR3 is TGTGCCAGCAGTGAGGTTGGGAATGGGCTCAAGTCACCCCTCCACTTT. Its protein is CASSEVGNGLKSPLHF.

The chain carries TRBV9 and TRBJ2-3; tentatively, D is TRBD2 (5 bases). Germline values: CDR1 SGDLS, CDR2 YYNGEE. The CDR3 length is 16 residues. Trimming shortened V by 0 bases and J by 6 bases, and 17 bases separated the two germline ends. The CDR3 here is CASSVASGSLTDTQYF. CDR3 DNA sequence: TGTGCCAGCAGCGTAGCAAGCGGTTCCCTGACTGATACGCAGTATTTT. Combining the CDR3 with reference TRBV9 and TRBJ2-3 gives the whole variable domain DSGVTQTPKHLITATGQRVTLRCSPRSGDLSVYWYQQSLDQGLQFLIQYYNGEERAKGNILERFSAQQFPDLHSELNLSSLELGDSALYFCASSVASGSLTDTQYFGPGTRLTVL.

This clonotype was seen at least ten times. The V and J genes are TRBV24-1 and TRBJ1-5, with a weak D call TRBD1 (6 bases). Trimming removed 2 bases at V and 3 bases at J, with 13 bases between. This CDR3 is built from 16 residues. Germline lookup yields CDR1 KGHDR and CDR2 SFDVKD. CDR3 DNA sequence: TGTGCCACCAGTGATTCTGGCAGGGGTTTCAATCAGCCCCAGCATTTT. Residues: CATSDSGRGFNQPQHF.

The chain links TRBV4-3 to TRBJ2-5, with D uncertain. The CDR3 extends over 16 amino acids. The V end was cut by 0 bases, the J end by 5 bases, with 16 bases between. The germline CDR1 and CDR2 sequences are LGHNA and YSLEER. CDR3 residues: CASSQDLRTVGETQYF. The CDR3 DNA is TGCGCCAGCAGCCAAGATTTACGAACGGTGGGGGAGACCCAGTACTTC.

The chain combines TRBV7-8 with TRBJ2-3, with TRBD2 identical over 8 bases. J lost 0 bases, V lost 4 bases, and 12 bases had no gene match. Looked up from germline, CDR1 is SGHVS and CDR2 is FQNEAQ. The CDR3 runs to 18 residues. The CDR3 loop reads CASSSRPSGGPSTDTQYF. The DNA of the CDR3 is TGTGCCAGCAGCTCTAGGCCGAGCGGGGGACCTAGCACAGATACGCAGTATTTT.

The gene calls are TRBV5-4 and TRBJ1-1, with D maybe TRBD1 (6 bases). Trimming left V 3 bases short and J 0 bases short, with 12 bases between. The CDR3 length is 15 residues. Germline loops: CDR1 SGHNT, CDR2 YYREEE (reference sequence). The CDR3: CASSSPGTLNTEAFF. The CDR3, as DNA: TGTGCCAGCAGCTCTCCTGGGACATTGAACACTGAAGCTTTCTTT.

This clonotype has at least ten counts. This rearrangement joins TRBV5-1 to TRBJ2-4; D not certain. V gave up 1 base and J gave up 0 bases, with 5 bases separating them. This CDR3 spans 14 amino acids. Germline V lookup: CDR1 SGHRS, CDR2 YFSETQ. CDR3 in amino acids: CASSLPGAKNIQYF. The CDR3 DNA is TGCGCCAGCAGCTTGCCAGGAGCCAAAAACATTCAGTACTTC. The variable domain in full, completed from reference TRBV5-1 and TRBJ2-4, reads KAGVTQTPRYLIKTRGQQVTLSCSPISGHRSVSWYQQTPGQGLQFLFEYFSETQRNKGNFPGRFSGRQFSNSRSEMNVSTLELGDSALYLCASSLPGAKNIQYFGAGTRLSVL.

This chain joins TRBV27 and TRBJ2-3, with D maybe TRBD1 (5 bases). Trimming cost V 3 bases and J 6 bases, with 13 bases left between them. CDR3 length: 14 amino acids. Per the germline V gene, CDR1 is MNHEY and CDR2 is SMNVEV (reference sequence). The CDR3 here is CASSFRQGADTQYF. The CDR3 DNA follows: TGTGCCAGCAGTTTTAGGCAGGGCGCCGATACGCAGTATTTT.

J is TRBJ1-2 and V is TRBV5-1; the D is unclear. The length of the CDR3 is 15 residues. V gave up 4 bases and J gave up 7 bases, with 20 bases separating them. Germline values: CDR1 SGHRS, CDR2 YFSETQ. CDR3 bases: TGCGCCAGCAGCCCCCATTGGGAGAGGCGTCTTGGCTACACCTTC. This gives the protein CASSPHWERRLGYTF.

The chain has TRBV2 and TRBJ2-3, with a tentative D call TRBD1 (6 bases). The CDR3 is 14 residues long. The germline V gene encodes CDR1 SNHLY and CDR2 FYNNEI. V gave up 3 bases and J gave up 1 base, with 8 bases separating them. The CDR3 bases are TGTGCCAGCAGTGACCGGACAGGCACAGATACGCAGTATTTT. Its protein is CASSDRTGTDTQYF.